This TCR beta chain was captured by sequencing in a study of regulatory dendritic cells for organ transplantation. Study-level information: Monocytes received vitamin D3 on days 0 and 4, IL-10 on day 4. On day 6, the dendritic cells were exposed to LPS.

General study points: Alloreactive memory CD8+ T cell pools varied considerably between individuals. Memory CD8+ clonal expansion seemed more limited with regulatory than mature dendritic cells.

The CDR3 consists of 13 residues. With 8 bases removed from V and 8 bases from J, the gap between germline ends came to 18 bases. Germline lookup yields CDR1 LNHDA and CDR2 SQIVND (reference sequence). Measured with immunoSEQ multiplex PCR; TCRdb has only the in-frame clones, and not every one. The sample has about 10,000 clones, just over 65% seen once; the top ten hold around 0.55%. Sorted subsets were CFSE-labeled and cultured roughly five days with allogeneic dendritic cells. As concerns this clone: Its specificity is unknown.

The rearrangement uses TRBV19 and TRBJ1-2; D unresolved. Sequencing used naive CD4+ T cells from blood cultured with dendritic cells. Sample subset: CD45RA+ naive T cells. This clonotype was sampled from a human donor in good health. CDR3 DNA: TGTGCCAGTTCTTTTTTACCGGGAGGCGGCTACACCTTC. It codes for CASSFLPGGGYTF. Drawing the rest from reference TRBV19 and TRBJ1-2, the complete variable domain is DGGITQSPKYLFRKEGQNVTLSCEQNLNHDAMYWYRQDPGQGLRLIYYSQIVNDFQKGDIAEGYSVSREKKESFPLTVTSAQKNPTAFYLCASSFLPGGGYTFGSGTRLTVV.